Listed below are T cell receptor beta chains from one sample, sequenced in a study of CD8+ T cells in alopecia areata. Data came from immunoSEQ multiplex PCR; TCRdb stores just in-frame clones and leaves some out. Among more than 85,000 clones listed, 35% to 50% were seen once. Sequenced sample: CD4+ T cells sorted from blood. The source is a human donor with alopecia areata. CDR3s include the opening cysteine and the closing phenylalanine or tryptophan. A D gene is named only where the DNA matches it firmly. Where a row states a size, it is once, few, many or the class of an expanded clone; other rows omit it.

D gene	V gene	J gene	clone size	CDR3 DNA	CDR3 protein
NA	TRBV11-2	TRBJ2-3	NA	TGTGCCAGCAGCCCCGAGCGCTTAGCAGATACGCAGTATTTT	CASSPERLADTQYF
TRBD1	TRBV11-2	TRBJ2-7	few	TGTGCCAGCACCCGGGGCGGGACAGGGATCCTTAGCGAGCAGTACTTC	CASTRGGTGILSEQYF
NA	TRBV29-1	TRBJ2-5	NA	TGCAGCGTTGGGAGGGAGGAGACCCAGTACTTC	CSVGREETQYF
TRBD2	TRBV7-8	TRBJ2-3	NA	TGTGCCAGCAGCTTAGGGACTAGCGGGACCCTCGGTCCGGATACGCAGTATTTT	CASSLGTSGTLGPDTQYF
NA	TRBV28	TRBJ2-4	NA	TGTGCCAGCAGCTCCCGGGGTTGGGCAGGGACACTAGCCAAAAACATTCAGTACTTC	CASSSRGWAGTLAKNIQYF
NA	TRBV29-1	TRBJ1-1	NA	TGCAGTTTTTACGGATACACTGAAGCTTTCTTT	CSFYGYTEAFF
TRBD2	TRBV28	TRBJ2-1	few	TGTGCCAGCAGTTTGTCCGGGACTAGCGGGGTCAATGAGCAGTTCTTC	CASSLSGTSGVNEQFF
NA	TRBV5-4	TRBJ2-1	few	TGTGCCAGCAGCTCGACAGGCCGAGAGCAGTTCTTC	CASSSTGREQFF
NA	TRBV7-9	TRBJ2-7	NA	TGTGCCAGCAGCTACAGCTCCTCCTACGAGCAGTACTTC	CASSYSSSYEQYF
TRBD1	TRBV29-1	TRBJ2-7	few	TGCAGCGTTGATTCAGGGGGCGATTCCTACGAGCAGTACTTC	CSVDSGGDSYEQYF
NA	TRBV7-2	TRBJ1-2	NA	TGTGCCAGCAGCTTTCAGGCAGGGACCTATGGCTACACCTTC	CASSFQAGTYGYTF
TRBD1	TRBV29-1	TRBJ1-2	NA	TGCAGCGTATTACAGGGGTCGGACTATGGCTACACCTTC	CSVLQGSDYGYTF
NA	TRBV2	TRBJ2-1	NA	TGTGCCAGCAGTGAAGGGACCCTAGAGCAGTTCTTC	CASSEGTLEQFF
NA	TRBV7-2	TRBJ1-2	NA	TGTGCCAGCAGCTTCCCCGGGGGCACTAACTATGGCTACACCTTC	CASSFPGGTNYGYTF